These 31 T cell receptor beta chains were all obtained from the same sample, sequenced in a study of blood T cell repertoires in COVID-19 (TCRdb year 2020). The library relied on the immunoSEQ multiplex PCR assay. TCRdb holds this immuneACCESS table with in-frame rearrangements only. Some clones are missing; in checked studies, unresolved V genes explain under half, and the rest has no known cause. Recorded for this sample are some 190,000 clones; about 91% of them occurred a single time. 1.5% of the sample is taken by the ten largest. Source material: peripheral blood. The receptors originated from a man in his late teens or twenties with active or convalescent COVID-19.

V gene TRBV7-2 combines with J gene TRBJ1-1; D is perhaps TRBD1 (5 bases). The CDR3 length is 16 residues. The germline V gene encodes CDR1 SGHTA and CDR2 FQGNSA. V was clipped by 5 bases and J by 4 bases, with 20 bases between them. CDR3 loop: CASSPNLVGQGTEAFF. CDR3 nucleotide sequence: TGTGCCAGCAGCCCAAACCTCGTTGGGCAGGGCACTGAAGCTTTCTTT.

The J gene is TRBJ1-4, the V gene TRBV3-1 (or the pseudogene TRBV3-2), with D perhaps matching TRBD1 (6 bases). V dropped 1 base and J dropped 5 bases, with 14 bases sitting between them. The V gene's germline CDR1 is LGHDT and CDR2 YNNKEL (reference sequence). CDR3 length: 16 amino acids. The CDR3 nucleotides are TGTGCCAGCAGCCAAGCCCCGGGACACCTAAATGAAAAACTGTTTTTT. It translates to CASSQAPGHLNEKLFF.

The chain combines TRBV27 with TRBJ1-5; 7 bases match TRBD1. J was trimmed by 4 bases and V by 7 bases; bases with no gene match: 16. This CDR3 comprises 17 residues. From germline, CDR1 is MNHEY and CDR2 SMNVEV (reference sequence). CDR3 residues: CASIHTHHRGRNQPQHF. DNA for the CDR3: TGTGCCAGCATCCACACCCACCACAGGGGCAGGAATCAGCCCCAGCATTTT.

This chain uses TRBV19 with TRBJ1-6; 7 bases are shared with TRBD1. The CDR3 spans 15 residues. With 5 bases clipped from V and 10 bases from J, the junction kept 11 bases outside the gene matches. Looked up from germline, CDR1 is LNHDA and CDR2 is SQIVND (reference sequence). Here the CDR3 DNA reads TGTGCCAGTAGTCTCCGACAGGGTTTAGGATCACCCCTCCACTTT. It translates to CASSLRQGLGSPLHF.

This clone was counted a few times. At one end the junction does not follow the germline gene, possibly because of a read error. V is TRBV19 and J is TRBJ2-2; D gene uncertain. Germline CDR1 is LNHDA and CDR2 is SQIVND (reference sequence). The CDR3 has 13 amino acids. The CDR3 spells CASGTRNIGELFF. The CDR3 bases are TGTGCCAGTGGAACCAGGAACATCGGGGAGCTGTTTTTT.

The rearrangement joins TRBV24-1 to TRBJ2-3; 9 bases are shared with TRBD2. The CDR3 is 15 residues long. CDR1 is KGHDR and CDR2 is SFDVKD in the germline V gene. The trim removed 3 bases at V and 3 bases at J, leaving 3 bases unmatched. CDR3 sequence reads: CATSDRSGRTDTQYF. The CDR3 DNA is TGTGCCACCAGTGATCGGAGCGGGAGGACAGATACGCAGTATTTT.

The chain links TRBV2 to TRBJ2-1, with D perhaps matching TRBD1 (5 bases). Germline CDR1 and CDR2: SNHLY and FYNNEI. CDR3 size: 14 residues. V gave up 7 bases and J gave up 7 bases, with 17 bases separating them. The CDR3, as DNA: TGTGCCAGCAAGGACACCGGCTTTATGAATGAGCAGTTCTTC. Translating it yields CASKDTGFMNEQFF.

This clone was seen a single time. The chain couples TRBV28 to TRBJ2-3; 13 nucleotides match TRBD2. The CDR3 spans 15 residues. Germline CDR1 MDHEN, CDR2 SYDVKM. V lost 8 bases, J lost 6 bases, and 8 bases stayed unmatched. This chain's CDR3 is CASLTSGRDEDTQYF. The CDR3 DNA sequence: TGTGCCAGCCTAACTAGCGGGAGGGATGAGGATACGCAGTATTTT.

This clone was counted only a few times. The chain employs TRBV27 and TRBJ2-7; TRBD1 matches at 8 bases. CDR3 length: 13 residues. Germline values: CDR1 MNHEY, CDR2 SMNVEV (reference sequence). The junction had 1 base not matched to a gene; V was cut back by 4 bases and J by 2 bases. CDR3 region: CASSSGGPYEQYF. The CDR3 bases are TGTGCCAGCAGTTCAGGGGGCCCCTACGAGCAGTACTTC.

The J gene is TRBJ1-1, the V gene TRBV7-2; TRBD1 aligns across 9 bases. CDR3 length: 15 residues. The V gene end was trimmed by 2 bases and the J gene end by 3 bases; junction bases not matched to a gene: 4. Germline CDR1 SGHTA, CDR2 FQGNSA. This CDR3 is CASSLTTGGHTEAFF. CDR3 sequence (DNA): TGTGCCAGCAGCTTAACGACAGGGGGACACACTGAAGCTTTCTTT. The full variable domain, in which reference TRBV7-2 and TRBJ1-1 provide the parts outside the CDR3, is GAGVSQSPSNKVTEKGKDVELRCDPISGHTALYWYRQSLGQGLEFLIYFQGNSAPDKSGLPSDRFSAERTGGSVSTLTIQRTQQEDSAVYLCASSLTTGGHTEAFFGQGTRLTVV.

The rearrangement joins TRBV14 to TRBJ1-2; possibly TRBD1 for D (6 bases). V lost 1 base and J 4 bases, leaving 25 bases between the germline ends. CDR3 length equals 19 residues. Germline values: CDR1 SGHDN, CDR2 FVKESK. CDR3 protein: CASSQVYPIQGPPGYGYTF. CDR3 nucleotides: TGTGCCAGCAGCCAAGTTTACCCTATCCAGGGGCCCCCTGGCTATGGCTACACCTTC.

In this sample, this clone turned up once. V gene TRBV16 combines with J gene TRBJ1-2, with 7 bases identical to TRBD1. Germline values: CDR1 KGHSY, CDR2 FQNENV. The trim removed 4 bases at V and 0 bases at J, leaving 8 bases unmatched. The CDR3 consists of 16 residues. In DNA form, the CDR3 reads TGTGCCAGCAGCCGAGGAACCGGGACAGCTAACTATGGCTACACCTTC. Encoded protein: CASSRGTGTANYGYTF.

The chain couples TRBV18 to TRBJ2-7, with D possibly TRBD1 on 5 matching bases. CDR3 size: 16 residues. The germline V gene encodes CDR1 KGHSH and CDR2 LQKENI. V lost 8 bases and J 2 bases, leaving 22 bases between the germline ends. CDR3 DNA: TGTGCCAGCACCCCCACGACGCAGGGCGGTCCCTACGAGCAGTACTTC. Translating gives CASTPTTQGGPYEQYF.

The V call is TRBV30, the J call TRBJ1-6; tentative D call: TRBD1 (5 bases). V lost 3 bases to trimming and J lost 2 bases, with 14 bases between them. Germline lookup yields CDR1 GTSNPN and CDR2 SVGIG (reference sequence). The CDR3 spans 16 residues. For the CDR3, the DNA is TGTGCCTGGAGAGTGGAGGGGAGGCCCTATAATTCACCCCTCCACTTT. Its translation is CAWRVEGRPYNSPLHF.

The chain recombines TRBV7-6 with TRBJ2-1, with 7 bases aligning to TRBD2. Germline trimming cut 5 bases from V and 4 bases from J; bases unmatched to any gene: 5. The germline V gene has CDR1 SGHVS and CDR2 FNYEAQ. The CDR3 is made up of 14 amino acids. The CDR3 nucleotides are TGTGCCAGCAGCCCGGGAGGACCTTACAATGAGCAGTTCTTC. Translation: CASSPGGPYNEQFF.

This clone has more than one count but fewer than ten. The genes are TRBV3-1 (or the pseudogene TRBV3-2) and TRBJ2-5; 9 bases are a match to TRBD2. Trimming cost V 4 bases and J 5 bases; bases outside gene matches: 14. Germline-derived CDR1 and CDR2 are LGHDT and YNNKEL (reference sequence). This CDR3 comprises 17 residues. The CDR3 here is CASSPRMAGGRRETQYF. The CDR3 nucleotides are TGTGCCAGCAGCCCTCGGATGGCGGGAGGGCGGAGGGAGACCCAGTACTTC.

This sequence joins TRBV11-3 and TRBJ2-2; TRBD2 agrees at 7 bases. Germline V gives CDR1 SGHNT, CDR2 YENEEA. The CDR3 has 16 amino acids. The junction had 6 bases not matched to a gene; V was cut back by 1 base and J by 4 bases. The CDR3 sequence is CASSLGGGAGTGELFF. Here the CDR3 DNA reads TGTGCCAGCAGCTTAGGCGGGGGAGCAGGCACCGGGGAGCTGTTTTTT.

The V and J genes are TRBV4-2 and TRBJ2-1; 10 nucleotides line up with TRBD2. The J segment lost 10 bases and the V segment lost 0 bases, leaving 6 bases of the junction unmatched. This CDR3 has 15 residues. The germline V gene encodes CDR1 LGHNA and CDR2 YNFKEQ. The CDR3 loop reads CASSQEVAGGREQFF. In nucleotides, the CDR3 is TGTGCCAGCAGCCAAGAGGTAGCGGGAGGTAGAGAGCAGTTCTTC.

CDR3 residues: CASSPQVNYGYTF. The CDR3 DNA reads as TGTGCCAGCAGTCCACAGGTTAACTATGGCTACACCTTC. The chain employs TRBV12-3 or TRBV12-4 and TRBJ1-2; maybe TRBD1 (5 bases). CDR3 length: 13 residues. The ends were cut back, 5 bases at V and 1 base at J, with 8 bases in the middle.

The chain is built from TRBV24-1 and TRBJ1-1, with 7 nucleotides matching TRBD1. The ends lost 3 bases at V and 6 bases at J; junction bases unmatched: 3. The CDR3 has 13 amino acids. Germline V CDR1 and CDR2: KGHDR, SFDVKD. In nucleotides, the CDR3 is TGTGCCACCAGTGATCCGACAGGGTCTGAAGCTTTCTTT. This gives the protein CATSDPTGSEAFF.

This clone occurred many times. The chain recombines TRBV7-8 with TRBJ1-6; 8 nucleotides agree with TRBD1. This CDR3 spans 16 amino acids. Germline loops: CDR1 SGHVS, CDR2 FQNEAQ. Trimming at V came to 5 bases and at J to 3 bases, leaving 6 bases not matched to a gene. CDR3 region: CASSPTGTGYNSPLHF. As DNA, the CDR3 is TGTGCCAGCAGCCCAACCGGGACAGGCTATAATTCACCCCTCCACTTT.

This clone ranks as medium-sized. The chain's CDR3 is CATSFGQPANYGYTF. The CDR3 nucleotides read TGTGCCACCAGCTTCGGACAGCCAGCTAACTATGGCTACACCTTC. The chain couples TRBV15 to TRBJ1-2; tentative D call: TRBD1 (6 bases). CDR1 and CDR2 from the germline V gene are LNHNV and YYDKDF (reference sequence). V was cut by 5 bases and J by 0 bases, with 13 bases left in between. The CDR3 has 15 amino acids. The variable domain in full, with the rest retrieved from reference TRBV15 and TRBJ1-2, is DAMVIQNPRYQVTQFGKPVTLSCSQTLNHNVMYWYQQKSSQAPKLLFHYYDKDFNNEADTPDNFQSRRPNTSFCFLDIRSPGLGDTAMYLCATSFGQPANYGYTFGSGTRLTVV.

This chain joins TRBV27 and TRBJ2-7; D is possibly TRBD1 (6 bases). The CDR3 is 14 amino acids. Trimming took off 3 bases at V and 0 bases at J, with 9 bases between the two ends. Germline V gene lookup returns CDR1 MNHEY and CDR2 SMNVEV (reference sequence). CDR3 amino acids: CASSFYRVSYEQYF. As DNA, the CDR3 is TGTGCCAGCAGTTTCTACAGGGTCTCCTACGAGCAGTACTTC.

The CDR3 sequence: CASSLWGSPEGGYTF. In DNA form, the CDR3 reads TGTGCCAGCAGCTTATGGGGTTCGCCGGAGGGGGGCTACACCTTC. The chain recombines TRBV11-2 with TRBJ1-2; D may be TRBD1 (5 bases). Germline V gives CDR1 SGHAT, CDR2 FQNNGV. Deletions cut 2 bases from V and 8 bases from J, with 18 bases between. The CDR3 contains 15 residues.

J is TRBJ2-7 and V is TRBV11-2; 8 bases match TRBD1. The CDR3 runs 14 residues. V dropped 3 bases and J dropped 2; count of bases not matched to a gene: 3. Germline lookup yields CDR1 SGHAT and CDR2 FQNNGV. CDR3 sequence (DNA): TGTGCCAGCAGCTTGGGGACAGGTCCCTACGAGCAGTACTTC. The encoded protein is CASSLGTGPYEQYF.

The chain uses TRBV3-1 (or the pseudogene TRBV3-2) and TRBJ2-1; 13 nucleotides line up with TRBD2. Looked up from germline, CDR1 is LGHDT and CDR2 is YNNKEL (reference sequence). The CDR3 is made up of 17 amino acids. Trimming removed 0 bases from V and 6 bases from J; junction bases left unmatched: 5. CDR3 residues: CASSQEILAGGGNEQFF. CDR3 sequence (DNA): TGTGCCAGCAGCCAAGAGATACTAGCGGGAGGGGGCAATGAGCAGTTCTTC.

The DNA of the CDR3 is TGTGCCACCAGCAGAGAAGGCAGGGCCTATGGCTACACCTTC. As protein: CATSREGRAYGYTF. The rearrangement joins TRBV15 to TRBJ1-2; a weak D match, TRBD1 (5 bases). The CDR3 is made up of 14 amino acids. From germline, CDR1 is LNHNV and CDR2 YYDKDF (reference sequence). V lost 0 bases and J lost 4, with 9 bases in between.

The rearrangement links TRBV29-1 to TRBJ1-1; perhaps TRBD1 as D (5 bases). V was pared by 4 bases and J by 4 bases, with 16 bases between. The length of the CDR3 is 14 residues. Germline CDR1 is SQVTM and CDR2 is ANQGSEA. The CDR3 protein is CSVGGVVSLTEAFF. The DNA for the CDR3 is TGCAGCGTTGGGGGGGTAGTAAGTCTCACTGAAGCTTTCTTT. The complete variable domain, with remaining parts taken from reference TRBV29-1 and TRBJ1-1, reads SAVISQKPSRDICQRGTSLTIQCQVDSQVTMMFWYRQQPGQSLTLIATANQGSEATYESGFVIDKFPISRPNLTFSTLTVSNMSPEDSSIYLCSVGGVVSLTEAFFGQGTRLTVV.

The chain joins TRBV6-6 to TRBJ2-7; D possibly corresponds to TRBD2 (5 bases). This CDR3 has 14 amino acids. CDR1 and CDR2 from the germline V gene are MNHNY and SVGAGI (reference sequence). V was clipped by 2 bases and J by 2 bases, with 10 bases between them. Here the CDR3 reads CASSYVGRPYEQYF. The CDR3, as DNA: TGTGCCAGCAGTTACGTGGGGAGACCCTACGAGCAGTACTTC.

The chain uses TRBV21-1 and TRBJ1-1; no check of the table's D call, TRBD1, against the DNA was made. TRBV21-1 counts as a pseudogene. The CDR3 totals 18 residues. CDR3 in amino acids: CASSKEGTGEYRNTEAFF. In nucleotides, the CDR3 is TGTGCCAGCAGCAAAGAGGGGACAGGGGAATATAGGAACACTGAAGCTTTCTTT.

This clone came up once. This sequence joins TRBV19 and TRBJ2-3; 7 positions agree with TRBD2. V gave up 4 bases and J gave up 5 bases; unmatched junction bases: 12. Germline V gene lookup returns CDR1 LNHDA and CDR2 SQIVND (reference sequence). This CDR3 spans 16 amino acids. In DNA, the CDR3 is TGTGCCAGTAGTACATTCCTGGCGGGAGTTCTAGATACGCAGTATTTT. Translation: CASSTFLAGVLDTQYF.